The rows below give T cell receptor beta chains drawn from one sample of a study of shared T cell receptors in the human thymus. Produced via immunoSEQ multiplex PCR; TCRdb's table is partial and in-frame only. The data show approximately 660,000 clones, approximately 88% seen once. These data also formed part of another study, on human thymus T cells.

Sequenced material: thymocytes. The receptors originated from a boy under two years old with a congenital heart defect. Each CDR3 is given with its conserved first and last residue. D genes are given only for firm matches. The listing skips clone size in some rows; elsewhere it reads once, few, many or a size class.

v_call,clone_size,d_call,j_call,cdr3_nt,cdr3_aa
TRBV5-1,once,TRBD1,TRBJ2-2,TGCGCCAGCAGGTGGACAGGGGTGACGAACACCGGGGAGCTGTTTTTT,CASRWTGVTNTGELFF
TRBV2,once,.,TRBJ1-2,TGTGCCAGCCCCCCGGACTGCTCTGGTTATTGCTATGGCTACACCTTC,CASPPDCSGYCYGYTF
TRBV27,.,.,TRBJ2-1,TGTGCCAGCAGTTTGGGTAGAGGGAGGCGGGACAGACTCTACAATGAGCAGTTCTTC,CASSLGRGRRDRLYNEQFF
TRBV19,.,.,TRBJ1-1,TGTGCCAGTATAGGGGACAAAAACACTGAAGCTTTCTTT,CASIGDKNTEAFF
TRBV15,.,TRBD2,TRBJ2-7,TGTGCCACCAGCAGTGGACTAGCGGGGGGAACCTACGAGCAGTACTTC,CATSSGLAGGTYEQYF
TRBV5-3,few,.,TRBJ2-7,TGTGCCAGAAGCTTTCGGACAGTCTTCTCCTACGAGCAGTACTTC,CARSFRTVFSYEQYF
TRBV11-2,.,TRBD2,TRBJ2-1,TGTGCCAGCAGCTTTGCCGGGACTAGCTTGCATCATGAGCAGTTCTTC,CASSFAGTSLHHEQFF
TRBV4-1,.,.,TRBJ2-1,TGCGCCAGCAGCCCGCACCTCGCGGGGAACCTCTGTGAGCAGTTCTTC,CASSPHLAGNLCEQFF
TRBV21-1,.,.,TRBJ2-1,TGTGCCAGCACCACTAGCGGGGGGAGCTCCTACAATGAGCAGTTCTTC,CASTTSGGSSYNEQFF
TRBV11-2,.,TRBD1,TRBJ1-2,TGTGCCAGCAGCTTAGGGGACAGGGCTAGAACCTTC,CASSLGDRARTF
TRBV20-1,.,.,TRBJ2-7,TGCAGTGCTCTCCCCTACGAGCAGTACTTC,CSALPYEQYF
TRBV28,.,.,TRBJ1-1,TGTGCCAGCAGTTTATCACGGTCGGAAGCTTTCTTT,CASSLSRSEAFF
TRBV5-8,once,TRBD2,TRBJ2-5,TGTGCCAGCAGGCCGGGTAGCGGGGCTCGGTCCCAGTACTTC,CASRPGSGARSQYF
TRBV9,.,TRBD1,TRBJ1-1,TGTGCCAGCAGCGAGACAGGGGGCGCGAGGACTGAAGCTTTCTTT,CASSETGGARTEAFF
TRBV5-4,.,.,TRBJ2-1,TGTGCCAGCAGCTCTACCCCGAGGAGAGGTTACAATGAGCAGTTCTTC,CASSSTPRRGYNEQFF
TRBV7-2,.,.,TRBJ2-3,TGTGCCAGCAGCTTAGCCCGACCTAGAATGCGGCAGGATACGCAGTATTTT,CASSLARPRMRQDTQYF
TRBV5-1,.,TRBD1,TRBJ2-7,TGCGCCAGCAGCGGGACAGGGGGCCACGAGCAGTACTTC,CASSGTGGHEQYF
TRBV19,.,TRBD2,TRBJ2-1,TGTGCCAGTACCGGGGGGGCCTACAATGAGCAGTTCTTC,CASTGGAYNEQFF
TRBV11-3,.,.,TRBJ2-7,TGTGCCAGCAGCCAAAGCTCTGCCTCCTACGAGCAGTACTTC,CASSQSSASYEQYF
TRBV20-1,.,TRBD2,TRBJ2-1,TGCAGTGCGCCAGGACTAGCGGGAGTGGTCTTC,CSAPGLAGVVF
TRBV28,.,TRBD1,TRBJ2-7,TGTGCCAGCGATCGGACAGGGGAGGGCGAGCAGTACTTC,CASDRTGEGEQYF
TRBV4-3,.,TRBD2,TRBJ2-3,TGCGCCAGCAGCCTGGCTTGGAGCGGGAGAAGCACAGATACGCAGTATTTT,CASSLAWSGRSTDTQYF
TRBV4-2,.,.,TRBJ2-7,TGTGCCAGCAGCCCAAAGGGGCCGACCAAGGGCGCTTACGAGCAGTACTTC,CASSPKGPTKGAYEQYF
TRBV15,.,.,TRBJ2-7,TGTGCCACCAGCAGAGATGAACGACTGTACGAGCAGTACTTC,CATSRDERLYEQYF
TRBV15,.,.,TRBJ1-4,TGTGCCACCAGCAGAGGGTTGACAGCTACTACCGACGAAAAACTGTTTTTT,CATSRGLTATTDEKLFF
TRBV5-1,.,TRBD1,TRBJ1-1,TGCGCCAGCAGCTTCTCGACAGGGGGCTCGGGGACTGAAGCTTTCTTT,CASSFSTGGSGTEAFF
TRBV19,.,TRBD2,TRBJ2-3,TGTGCCAGTACGGGACTAGCGGATACGCAGTATTTT,CASTGLADTQYF
TRBV5-5,.,.,TRBJ2-2,TGTGCCAGCAGCTTGGTGGAGGGTTCAGGCGGGGAGCTGTTTTTT,CASSLVEGSGGELFF
TRBV7-9,.,TRBD2,TRBJ2-7,TGTGCCAGCACCGCAGGCCCCCTAGCGGGAGGGGTCCGCGAAGGGGAGCAGTACTTC,CASTAGPLAGGVREGEQYF
TRBV7-2,.,TRBD1,TRBJ2-7,TGTGCCAGCAGTCACCCCCGCCCAACGGGACAGAATTACGAGCAGTACTTC,CASSHPRPTGQNYEQYF
TRBV11-2,.,TRBD2,TRBJ2-7,TGTGCCAGCAGCCTTACGAAGACTAGCGGGAGCAGCTACGAGCAGTACTTC,CASSLTKTSGSSYEQYF
TRBV20-1,.,.,TRBJ2-7,TGCAGTGCTAGAGATCACAGCGAGCAGTACTTC,CSARDHSEQYF
TRBV2,.,.,TRBJ2-1,TGTGCCAGCAGTGACTGGGTGGGAGAGGAATACAATGAGCAGTTCTTC,CASSDWVGEEYNEQFF
TRBV10-3,once,TRBD1,TRBJ1-3,TGTGCCATCAGTGAGAAACTGAAAGGGGGCCTTCCCAGGGTATATTTT,CAISEKLKGGLPRVYF
TRBV30,.,TRBD2,TRBJ2-7,TGTGCCTGGAGTGTACGCGGGGGGGCTGGCTACGAGCAGTACTTC,CAWSVRGGAGYEQYF
TRBV6-5,.,.,TRBJ1-5,TGTGCCAGCAGTTACGCCAGGGCCCAGCCCCAGCATTTT,CASSYARAQPQHF
TRBV5-1,.,TRBD2,TRBJ2-3,TGCGCCAGCAGCTTGAAGTCCCGGGCCCTAGCGGGAGGCCCCACAGATACGCAGTATTTT,CASSLKSRALAGGPTDTQYF
TRBV5-1,.,.,TRBJ2-4,TGCGCCAGCAGCTTGCAGGGATGGGCCAAAAACATTCAGTACTTC,CASSLQGWAKNIQYF
TRBV4-3,few,.,TRBJ1-4,TGCGCCAGCAGCCAAGATCAACGAGGGAGCAGCCCTAATGAAAAACTGTTTTTT,CASSQDQRGSSPNEKLFF
TRBV7-9,.,.,TRBJ1-1,TGTGCCAGCAGCTTCGGCAGGGTGGACACTGAAGCTTTCTTT,CASSFGRVDTEAFF
TRBV4-2,.,TRBD1,TRBJ2-7,TGTGCCAGCAGCCAAGAGGGACAGGGTAACGAGCAGTACTTC,CASSQEGQGNEQYF
TRBV11-3,.,.,TRBJ2-7,TGTGCCAGCAGCCCAGGACTGATCCTCTACGAGCAGTACTTC,CASSPGLILYEQYF
TRBV7-9,once,TRBD2,TRBJ2-7,TGTGCCAGCAGCCTGGGGCTAAGGACTAGCGGGAGGCCCACCGGCGAGCAGTACTTC,CASSLGLRTSGRPTGEQYF
TRBV7-2,.,.,TRBJ2-5,TGTGCCAGCAGCTTAGAGAGCTGGGAGACCCAGTACTTC,CASSLESWETQYF
TRBV5-1,.,.,TRBJ2-3,TGCGCCAGCAGCAACAGGGTTAGGGATACGCAGTATTTT,CASSNRVRDTQYF
TRBV25-1,.,.,TRBJ1-1,TGTGCCAGCAGTGACGACCGGGCGGGGAACACTGAAGCTTTCTTT,CASSDDRAGNTEAFF
TRBV12-1,.,.,TRBJ2-5,TGTGCCAGCAGCTTTTTTGGGGGAGGGCTAGGGGAGACCCAGTACTTC,CASSFFGGGLGETQYF
TRBV5-1,once,TRBD2,TRBJ2-7,TGCGCCAGCAGCTTGGGACTAGCGGGGCGCGAGCAGTACTTC,CASSLGLAGREQYF
TRBV6-4,once,TRBD1,TRBJ2-7,TGTGCCAGCAGACACAGGGGCGAGCAGTACTTC,CASRHRGEQYF